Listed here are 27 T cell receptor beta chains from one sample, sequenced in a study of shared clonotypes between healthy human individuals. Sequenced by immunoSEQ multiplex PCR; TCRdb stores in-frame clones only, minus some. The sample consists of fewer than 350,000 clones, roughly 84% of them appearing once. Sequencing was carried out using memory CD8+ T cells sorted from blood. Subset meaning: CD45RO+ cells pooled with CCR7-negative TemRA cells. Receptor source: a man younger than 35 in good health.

For the CDR3, the DNA is TGTGCCAGCAGCGATCAGGATCGATTGAGCTACACCTTC. This gives the protein CASSDQDRLSYTF. The chain carries TRBV2 and TRBJ1-2; D is unresolved. Germline values: CDR1 SNHLY, CDR2 FYNNEI. The CDR3 contains 13 residues. V was cut by 6 bases and J by 9 bases, with 17 bases left in between. The full variable domain, rest sourced from reference TRBV2 and TRBJ1-2, is EPEVTQTPSHQVTQMGQEVILRCVPISNHLYFYWYRQILGQKVEFLVSFYNNEISEKSEIFDDQFSVERPDGSNFTLKIRSTKLEDSAMYFCASSDQDRLSYTFGSGTRLTVV.

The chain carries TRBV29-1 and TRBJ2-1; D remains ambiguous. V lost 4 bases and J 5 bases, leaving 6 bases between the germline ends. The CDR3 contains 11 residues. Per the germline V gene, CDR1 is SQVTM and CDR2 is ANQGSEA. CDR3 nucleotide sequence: TGCAGCGTTGGGAGTCACAATGAGCAGTTCTTC. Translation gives CSVGSHNEQFF.

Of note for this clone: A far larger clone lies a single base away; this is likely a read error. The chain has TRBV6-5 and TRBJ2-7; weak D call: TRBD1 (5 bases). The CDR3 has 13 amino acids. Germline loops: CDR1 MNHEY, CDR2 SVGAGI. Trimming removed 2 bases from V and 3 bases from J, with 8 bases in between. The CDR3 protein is CASSYGAGYEQYF. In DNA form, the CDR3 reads TGTGCCAGCAGTTACGGGGCTGGCTACGAGCAGTACTTC.

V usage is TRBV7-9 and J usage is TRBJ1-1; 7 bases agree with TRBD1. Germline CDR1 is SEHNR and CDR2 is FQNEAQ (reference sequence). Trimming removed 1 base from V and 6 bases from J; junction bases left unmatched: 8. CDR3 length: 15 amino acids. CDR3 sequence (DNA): TGTGCCAGCAGCTTAGTCGAGGGGGCGTTCGCTGAAGCTTTCTTT. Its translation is CASSLVEGAFAEAFF.

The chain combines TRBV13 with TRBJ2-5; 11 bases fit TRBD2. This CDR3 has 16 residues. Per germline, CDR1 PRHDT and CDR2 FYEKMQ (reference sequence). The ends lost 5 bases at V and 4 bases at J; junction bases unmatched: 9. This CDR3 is CASSEVSGGAVETQYF. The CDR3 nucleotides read TGTGCCAGCAGCGAGGTTAGCGGGGGGGCCGTAGAGACCCAGTACTTC.

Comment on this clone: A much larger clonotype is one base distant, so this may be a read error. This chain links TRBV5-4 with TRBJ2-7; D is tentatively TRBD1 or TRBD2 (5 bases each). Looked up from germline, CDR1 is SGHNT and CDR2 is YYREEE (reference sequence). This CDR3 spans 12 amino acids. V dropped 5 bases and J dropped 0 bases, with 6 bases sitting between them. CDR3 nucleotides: TGTGCCAGCAGGGGGGACTCCTACGAGCAGTACTTC. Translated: CASRGDSYEQYF.

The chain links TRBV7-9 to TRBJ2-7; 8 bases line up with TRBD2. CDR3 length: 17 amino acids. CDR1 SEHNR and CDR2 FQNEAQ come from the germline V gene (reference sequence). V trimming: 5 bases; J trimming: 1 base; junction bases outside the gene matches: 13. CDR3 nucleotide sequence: TGTGCCAGCAGCCAGGGTTCTAGCGGGTTAGGATCCTACGAGCAGTACTTC. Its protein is CASSQGSSGLGSYEQYF.

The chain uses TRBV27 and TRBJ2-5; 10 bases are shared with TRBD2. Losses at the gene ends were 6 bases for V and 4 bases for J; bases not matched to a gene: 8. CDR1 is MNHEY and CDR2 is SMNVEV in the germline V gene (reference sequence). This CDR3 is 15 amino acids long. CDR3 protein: CASSTSGAPGETQYF. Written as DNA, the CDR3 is TGTGCCAGCAGCACTAGCGGGGCACCGGGAGAGACCCAGTACTTC.

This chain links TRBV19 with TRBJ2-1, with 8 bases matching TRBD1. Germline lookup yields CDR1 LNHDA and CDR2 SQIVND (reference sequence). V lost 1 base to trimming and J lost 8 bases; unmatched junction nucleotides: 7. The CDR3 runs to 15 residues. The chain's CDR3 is CASSIVLDRGHEQFF. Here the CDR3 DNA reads TGTGCCAGTAGTATAGTCCTCGACAGGGGCCATGAGCAGTTCTTC.

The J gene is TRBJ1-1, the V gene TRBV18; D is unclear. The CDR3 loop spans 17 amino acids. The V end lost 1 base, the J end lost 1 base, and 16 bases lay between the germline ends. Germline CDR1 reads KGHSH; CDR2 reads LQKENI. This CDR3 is CASSPLRGTDKNTEAFF. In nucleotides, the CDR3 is TGTGCCAGCTCACCACTGAGAGGAACGGATAAGAACACTGAAGCTTTCTTT. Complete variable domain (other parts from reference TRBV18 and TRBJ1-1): NAGVMQNPRHLVRRRGQEARLRCSPMKGHSHVYWYRQLPEEGLKFMVYLQKENIIDESGMPKERFSAEFPKEGPSILRIQQVVRGDSAAYFCASSPLRGTDKNTEAFFGQGTRLTVV.

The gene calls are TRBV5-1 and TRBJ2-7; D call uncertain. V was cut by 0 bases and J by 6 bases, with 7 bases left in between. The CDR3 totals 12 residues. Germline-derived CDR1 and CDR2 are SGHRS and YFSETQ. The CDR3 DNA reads TGCGCCAGCAGCTTGGGGGTGGGCGAGCAGTACTTC. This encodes CASSLGVGEQYF. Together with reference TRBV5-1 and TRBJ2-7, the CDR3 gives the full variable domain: KAGVTQTPRYLIKTRGQQVTLSCSPISGHRSVSWYQQTPGQGLQFLFEYFSETQRNKGNFPGRFSGRQFSNSRSEMNVSTLELGDSALYLCASSLGVGEQYFGPGTRLTVT.

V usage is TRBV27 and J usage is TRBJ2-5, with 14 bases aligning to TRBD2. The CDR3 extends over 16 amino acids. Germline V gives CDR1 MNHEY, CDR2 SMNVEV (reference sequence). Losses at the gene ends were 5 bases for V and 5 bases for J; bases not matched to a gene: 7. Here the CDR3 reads CASSQTSGGALETQYF. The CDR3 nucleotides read TGTGCCAGCAGTCAGACTAGCGGGGGGGCCTTGGAGACCCAGTACTTC.

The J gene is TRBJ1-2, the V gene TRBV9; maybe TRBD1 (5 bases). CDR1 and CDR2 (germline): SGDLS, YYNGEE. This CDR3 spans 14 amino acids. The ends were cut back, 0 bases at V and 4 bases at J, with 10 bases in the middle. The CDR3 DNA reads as TGTGCCAGCAGCGTAGGTCGGGGGAGCTATGGCTACACCTTC. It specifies CASSVGRGSYGYTF.

CDR3 nucleotides: TGTGCCAGCAGGGGCGGGGTGGATGAAAAACTGTTTTTT. As protein: CASRGGVDEKLFF. V gene TRBV6-5 combines with J gene TRBJ1-4; D uncertain. CDR3 length equals 13 residues. V lost 6 bases and J 6 bases, leaving 11 bases between the germline ends. The germline CDR1 and CDR2 sequences are MNHEY and SVGAGI.

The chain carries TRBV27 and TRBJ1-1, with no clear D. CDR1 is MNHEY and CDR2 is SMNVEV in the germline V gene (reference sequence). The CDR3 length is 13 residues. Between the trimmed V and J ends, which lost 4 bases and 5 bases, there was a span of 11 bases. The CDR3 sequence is CASSSGVMTEAFF. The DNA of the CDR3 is TGTGCCAGCAGTTCCGGGGTCATGACTGAAGCTTTCTTT.

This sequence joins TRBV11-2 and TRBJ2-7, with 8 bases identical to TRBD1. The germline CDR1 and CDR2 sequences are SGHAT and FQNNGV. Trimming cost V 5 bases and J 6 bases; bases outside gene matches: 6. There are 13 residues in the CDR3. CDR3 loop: CASSTTGVPEQYF. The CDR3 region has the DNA TGTGCCAGCAGCACGACAGGGGTACCCGAGCAGTACTTC.

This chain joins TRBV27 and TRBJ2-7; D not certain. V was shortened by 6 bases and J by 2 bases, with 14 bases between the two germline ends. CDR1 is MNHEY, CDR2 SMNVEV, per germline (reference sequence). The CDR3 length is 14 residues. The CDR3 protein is CASSHPLGTYEQYF. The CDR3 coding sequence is TGTGCCAGCAGCCACCCCCTCGGTACCTACGAGCAGTACTTC.

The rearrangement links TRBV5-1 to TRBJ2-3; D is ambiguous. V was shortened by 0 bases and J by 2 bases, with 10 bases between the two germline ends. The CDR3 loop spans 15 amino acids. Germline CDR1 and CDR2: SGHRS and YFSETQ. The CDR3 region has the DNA TGCGCCAGCAGCTTGGACTACCCCTACACAGATACGCAGTATTTT. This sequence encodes CASSLDYPYTDTQYF.

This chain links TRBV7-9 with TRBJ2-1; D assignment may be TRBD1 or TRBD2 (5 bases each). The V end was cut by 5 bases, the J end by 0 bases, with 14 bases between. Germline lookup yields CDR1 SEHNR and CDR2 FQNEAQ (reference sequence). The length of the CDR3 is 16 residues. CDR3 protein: CASSHTPRGSYNEQFF. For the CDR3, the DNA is TGTGCCAGCAGCCACACGCCGAGGGGCTCCTACAATGAGCAGTTCTTC.

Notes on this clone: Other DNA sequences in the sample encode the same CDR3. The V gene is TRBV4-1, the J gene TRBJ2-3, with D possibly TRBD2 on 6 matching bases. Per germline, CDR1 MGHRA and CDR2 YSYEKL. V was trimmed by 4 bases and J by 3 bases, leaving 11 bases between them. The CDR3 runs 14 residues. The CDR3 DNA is TGCGCCAGCAGCCTTCTGGCGGGGACAGATACGCAGTATTTT. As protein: CASSLLAGTDTQYF.

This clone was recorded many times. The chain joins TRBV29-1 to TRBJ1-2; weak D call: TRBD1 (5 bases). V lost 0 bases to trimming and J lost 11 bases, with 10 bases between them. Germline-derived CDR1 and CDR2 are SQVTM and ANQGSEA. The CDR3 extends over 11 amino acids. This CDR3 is CSVEDQEGYTF. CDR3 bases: TGCAGCGTTGAAGATCAGGAGGGGTACACCTTC.

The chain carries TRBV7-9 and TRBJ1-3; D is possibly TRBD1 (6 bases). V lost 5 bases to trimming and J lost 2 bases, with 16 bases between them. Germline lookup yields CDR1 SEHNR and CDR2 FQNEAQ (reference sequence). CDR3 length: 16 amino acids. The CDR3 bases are TGTGCCAGCAGCCAACAGGGTGATGGGACTGGAAACACCATATATTTT. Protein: CASSQQGDGTGNTIYF.

The CDR3 DNA sequence: TGTGCCAGCAGCCTATCGACAGGAACCTACGAGCAGTACTTC. It yields the protein CASSLSTGTYEQYF. This chain joins TRBV7-8 and TRBJ2-7; D may be TRBD1 (6 bases). CDR3 length equals 14 residues. The V gene's germline CDR1 is SGHVS and CDR2 FQNEAQ. V was clipped by 5 bases and J by 2 bases, with 13 bases between them. The full variable domain, completed using reference TRBV7-8 and TRBJ2-7, is GAGVSQSPRYKVAKRGQDVALRCDPISGHVSLFWYQQALGQGPEFLTYFQNEAQLDKSGLPSDRFFAERPEGSVSTLKIQRTQQEDSAVYLCASSLSTGTYEQYFGPGTRLTVT.

The CDR3 protein is CASIRRGGPYTDTQYF. The CDR3 DNA reads TGTGCCAGCATCAGACGGGGGGGCCCCTACACAGATACGCAGTATTTT. The rearrangement uses TRBV5-6 and TRBJ2-3; 8 bases map to TRBD2. This CDR3 is built from 16 residues. The germline V gene encodes CDR1 SGHDT and CDR2 YYEEEE. Losses at the gene ends were 6 bases for V and 2 bases for J; bases not matched to a gene: 11.

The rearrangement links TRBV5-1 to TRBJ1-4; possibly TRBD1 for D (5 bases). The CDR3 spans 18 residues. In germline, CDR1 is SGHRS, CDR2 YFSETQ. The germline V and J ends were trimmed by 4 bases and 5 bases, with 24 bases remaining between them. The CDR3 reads CASSPRGLQRGQNEKLFF. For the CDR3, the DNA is TGCGCCAGCAGCCCGCGGGGCCTACAGAGGGGTCAAAATGAAAAACTGTTTTTT.

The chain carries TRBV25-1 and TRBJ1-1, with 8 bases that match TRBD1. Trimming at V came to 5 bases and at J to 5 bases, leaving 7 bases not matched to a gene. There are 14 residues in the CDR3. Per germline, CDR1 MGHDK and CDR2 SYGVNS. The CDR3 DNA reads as TGTGCCAGCAGTTCTGGACAGGGATGGACTGAAGCTTTCTTT. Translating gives CASSSGQGWTEAFF.

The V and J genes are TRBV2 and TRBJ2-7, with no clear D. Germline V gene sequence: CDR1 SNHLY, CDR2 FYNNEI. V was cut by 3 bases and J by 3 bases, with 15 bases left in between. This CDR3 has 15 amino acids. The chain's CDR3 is CASSDPPAGHYEQYF. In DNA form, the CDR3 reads TGTGCCAGCAGTGACCCCCCTGCAGGCCACTACGAGCAGTACTTC.